What follows are 9 T cell receptor beta chains derived from one specimen sequenced in a study of T cell clonotyping in hematopoietic cell transplantation. TCRdb keeps only in-frame clones here, not all; method: immunoSEQ multiplex PCR. In the table there are some 7,000 clones, about 91% of which are singletons. Stated time point: recipient sample about 28 days before transplant, after cytoreduction. Sequencing was performed on peripheral blood mononuclear cells, taken before stem cell transplant. The receptors here all came from a man aged 25 to 40 with acute myeloid leukemia. Some clones in this sample may be carry-over from other donors' samples.

The chain couples TRBV7-8 to TRBJ2-2; 13 positions match TRBD2. The CDR3 is made up of 15 amino acids. From germline, CDR1 is SGHVS and CDR2 FQNEAQ. After removal of 7 bases from V and 6 bases from J, the junction contained 5 bases not matched to a gene. CDR3 loop: CASTGLAGVSGELFF. The DNA for the CDR3 is TGTGCCAGCACCGGACTAGCGGGAGTTTCCGGGGAGCTGTTTTTT. The full variable domain, rest sourced from reference TRBV7-8 and TRBJ2-2, is GAGVSQSPRYKVAKRGQDVALRCDPISGHVSLFWYQQALGQGPEFLTYFQNEAQLDKSGLPSDRFFAERPEGSVSTLKIQRTQQEDSAVYLCASTGLAGVSGELFFGEGSRLTVL.

The rearrangement links TRBV14 to TRBJ2-5; the match to TRBD1 covers 7 bases. The J segment lost 5 bases and the V segment lost 3 bases, leaving 9 bases of the junction unmatched. The CDR3 is made up of 15 amino acids. Per germline, CDR1 SGHDN and CDR2 FVKESK. The chain's CDR3 is CASSHQQGLDETQYF. The CDR3 region has the DNA TGTGCCAGCAGCCACCAACAGGGGTTGGACGAGACCCAGTACTTC.

The V and J genes are TRBV29-1 and TRBJ1-1, with D possibly TRBD1 on 6 matching bases. Trimming removed 3 bases at V and 11 bases at J, with 13 bases between. The CDR3 length is 11 residues. Germline CDR1 and CDR2: SQVTM and ANQGSEA. CDR3 amino acids: CSVEGAVGAFF. CDR3 sequence (DNA): TGCAGCGTTGAGGGGGCGGTCGGGGCTTTCTTT. Based on the CDR3 plus reference TRBV29-1 and TRBJ1-1, the full variable domain is SAVISQKPSRDICQRGTSLTIQCQVDSQVTMMFWYRQQPGQSLTLIATANQGSEATYESGFVIDKFPISRPNLTFSTLTVSNMSPEDSSIYLCSVEGAVGAFFGQGTRLTVV.

The chain recombines TRBV6-1 with TRBJ1-5; D unclear. Germline-derived CDR1 and CDR2 are MNHNS and SASEGT. V lost 9 bases, J lost 4 bases, and 10 bases lay in between. The CDR3 runs to 12 residues. CDR3 amino acids: CASKGWNQPQHF. CDR3 DNA: TGTGCCAGTAAAGGGTGGAATCAGCCCCAGCATTTT.

This clone was counted only a few times. V is TRBV5-1 and J is TRBJ1-1; D remains ambiguous. The germline CDR1 and CDR2 sequences are SGHRS and YFSETQ. The CDR3 loop spans 12 amino acids. V lost 4 bases and J 0 bases, leaving 4 bases between the germline ends. The CDR3 DNA follows: TGCGCCAGCAGCGAGATGAACACTGAAGCTTTCTTT. Translation gives CASSEMNTEAFF.

Details on this clone: A read error may account for a junction end that differs from germline. The chain is built from TRBV7-7 and TRBJ2-5, with a possible D match to TRBD1 (6 bases). Germline loops: CDR1 SSHAT, CDR2 FNYEAQ (reference sequence). The CDR3 contains 17 residues. CDR3 protein: CASSLGFRGSGQETQYF. The CDR3 DNA follows: TGTGCTAGCAGCTTAGGGTTTAGGGGGAGCGGCCAAGAGACCCAGTACTTC.

The chain joins TRBV30 to TRBJ1-1, with a tentative D call TRBD1 (5 bases). The CDR3 sequence is 14 residues long. Trimming took off 1 base at V and 1 base at J, with 10 bases between the two ends. Germline CDR1 and CDR2: GTSNPN and SVGIG (reference sequence). DNA for the CDR3: TGTGCCTGGAGTGAGTGGGGGACGAACACTGAAGCTTTCTTT. It is translated as CAWSEWGTNTEAFF.

The chain combines TRBV19 with TRBJ2-7; 7 bases line up with TRBD1. The length of the CDR3 is 15 residues. V shed 3 bases and J 3 bases; nucleotides not matched to a gene: 8. The V gene's germline CDR1 is LNHDA and CDR2 SQIVND (reference sequence). For the CDR3, the DNA is TGTGCCAGTAGTATGGGGTCAGGGGGATTCTACGAGCAGTACTTC. Protein sequence: CASSMGSGGFYEQYF.

Only one count was recorded for this clone. The chain couples TRBV29-1 to TRBJ1-1; TRBD1 agrees at 7 bases. V lost 8 bases to trimming and J lost 4 bases; unmatched junction nucleotides: 10. The CDR3 extends over 13 amino acids. Germline V lookup: CDR1 SQVTM, CDR2 ANQGSEA. Written as DNA, the CDR3 is TGCAGCTTCAACAGGGGAGTGAGCACTGAAGCTTTCTTT. Its protein is CSFNRGVSTEAFF.